Each of the 30 T cell receptor beta chains below was sequenced from the same sample in a study of cytomegalovirus exposure and HLA in healthy donors. 60 Vbeta and 13 Jbeta primers were used in PCR. Here immunoSEQ multiplex PCR was the method, and the copy in TCRdb shows in-frame clones only, minus some. The sample gives more than 95,000 clones, 70% to 85% of which show up once; over 2.5% is in the top ten. Sequenced input: PBMCs. The source of these receptors is a woman in her 50s in good health and CMV-seronegative.

This clone occurred a few times. V and J are TRBV28 and TRBJ2-7, with 10 bases fitting TRBD2. V trimming: 3 bases; J trimming: 5 bases; junction bases outside the gene matches: 22. The CDR3 is 20 amino acids. The V gene's germline CDR1 is MDHEN and CDR2 SYDVKM. CDR3: CASSLGRLPSGAGGRDEQYF. The CDR3 DNA reads TGTGCCAGCAGTTTGGGCAGGCTCCCTAGCGGAGCGGGAGGGCGCGACGAGCAGTACTTC.

The genes are TRBV25-1 and TRBJ2-7; D is undetermined. Deletions cut 6 bases from V and 2 bases from J, with 8 bases between. Germline assignment: CDR1 MGHDK and CDR2 SYGVNS. The CDR3 has 12 amino acids. CDR3: CASRLNTYEQYF. Here the CDR3 DNA reads TGTGCCAGCAGACTGAATACCTACGAGCAGTACTTC.

In this sample, this clone turned up a few times. The chain recombines TRBV18 with TRBJ1-2; D gene ambiguous. V was clipped by 3 bases and J by 6 bases, with 17 bases between them. CDR1 is KGHSH and CDR2 is LQKENI in the germline V gene. CDR3 size: 15 residues. The CDR3 sequence is CASSPQSRDGDGYTF. The CDR3 DNA is TGTGCCAGCTCACCCCAATCACGCGACGGAGATGGCTACACCTTC.

The rearrangement uses TRBV11-2 and TRBJ2-5; no clear D gene. The CDR3 loop spans 12 amino acids. Germline V CDR1 and CDR2: SGHAT, FQNNGV. V lost 0 bases, J lost 9 bases, and 8 bases lay in between. The CDR3 bases are TGTGCCAGCAGCTTAGATCCTGGCCCCCAGTACTTC. Amino acids: CASSLDPGPQYF.

This rearrangement joins TRBV28 to TRBJ2-2, with unresolved D. Germline-derived CDR1 and CDR2 are MDHEN and SYDVKM. Trimming took 9 bases from V and 6 from J, leaving 8 bases between them. The CDR3 spans 11 residues. This CDR3 reads CASLLAGELFF. The CDR3 DNA reads TGTGCCAGTTTACTTGCCGGGGAGCTGTTTTTT.

The V call is TRBV4-2, the J call TRBJ2-2; D is uncertain. The V gene lost 0 bases and the J gene lost 7 bases, with 6 bases spanning the gap. Germline values: CDR1 LGHNA, CDR2 YNFKEQ. CDR3 length: 13 amino acids. The CDR3 region has the DNA TGTGCCAGCAGCCAAGAATTCGGCGGGGAGCTGTTTTTT. Translating it yields CASSQEFGGELFF.

The chain carries TRBV4-1 and TRBJ1-1; 8 nucleotides agree with TRBD1. CDR3 length: 15 residues. The germline V gene has CDR1 MGHRA and CDR2 YSYEKL. After removal of 1 base from V and 1 base from J, the junction contained 2 bases not matched to a gene. The CDR3 DNA reads as TGCGCCAGCAGCCAAGTCGGGACAGGGAACACTGAAGCTTTCTTT. Translating it yields CASSQVGTGNTEAFF.

This clone was seen a handful of times. The gene calls are TRBV19 and TRBJ1-1; D is uncertain. The CDR3 is 13 amino acids. Trimming removed 2 bases at V and 1 base at J, with 5 bases between. Germline CDR1 reads LNHDA; CDR2 reads SQIVND (reference sequence). CDR3 DNA sequence: TGTGCCAGTAGTATAACAGAGAACACTGAAGCTTTCTTT. Translating it yields CASSITENTEAFF.

As DNA, the CDR3 is TGTGCCAGCAGTTTGTCACTAGCTTGGTACGAGCAGTACTTC. Protein product: CASSLSLAWYEQYF. This chain uses TRBV28 with TRBJ2-7; a possible D gene is TRBD2 (6 bases). Between the trimmed V and J ends, which lost 3 bases and 4 bases, there was a span of 13 bases. Germline assignment: CDR1 MDHEN and CDR2 SYDVKM. This CDR3 is built from 14 residues.

The V and J genes are TRBV30 and TRBJ2-2; D unresolved. The germline gives CDR1 GTSNPN, CDR2 SVGIG (reference sequence). The CDR3 is 14 amino acids. Trimming left V 1 base short and J 0 bases short, with 6 bases between. The CDR3 DNA is TGTGCCTGGAGTGGGAGCACGAACACCGGGGAGCTGTTTTTT. This translates into CAWSGSTNTGELFF.

The chain recombines TRBV5-1 with TRBJ1-5; 7 bases are a match to TRBD1. In germline, CDR1 is SGHRS, CDR2 YFSETQ. The CDR3 spans 14 residues. With V trimmed by 4 bases and J by 3 bases, 4 bases remained unmatched. Written as DNA, the CDR3 is TGCGCCAGCAGCGCGGGACAGAACAATCAGCCCCAGCATTTT. Its translation is CASSAGQNNQPQHF.

The CDR3 sequence: CASSGFRGEGLYF. CDR3 in DNA: TGTGCCAGCAGCGGGTTCAGGGGTGAGGGATTGTACTTC. The chain is built from TRBV7-6 and TRBJ2-5, with a weak D call TRBD1 (6 bases). The germline V gene has CDR1 SGHVS and CDR2 FNYEAQ. V shed 5 bases and J shed 13 bases, with 20 bases lying between them. This CDR3 is built from 13 residues.

V usage is TRBV9 and J usage is TRBJ2-5; maybe TRBD1 (6 bases). The CDR3 contains 15 residues. Germline CDR1 and CDR2: SGDLS and YYNGEE. V lost 1 base, J lost 4 bases, and 14 bases lay in between. The CDR3 DNA reads TGTGCCAGCAGCGTACAGGGGAGTACGGGAGAGACCCAGTACTTC. Amino acids: CASSVQGSTGETQYF.

The rearrangement uses TRBV18 and TRBJ2-5; 8 bases agree with TRBD2. Per the germline V gene, CDR1 is KGHSH and CDR2 is LQKENI. J was trimmed by 6 bases and V by 10 bases; bases with no gene match: 10. The CDR3 is 13 residues long. The CDR3: CATQDSGSKTQYF. CDR3 bases: TGTGCCACCCAAGACAGCGGGAGTAAGACCCAGTACTTC.

This rearrangement joins TRBV19 to TRBJ1-2, with TRBD1 as a possible D gene (6 bases). Trimming shortened V by 3 bases and J by 6 bases, and 11 bases separated the two germline ends. This CDR3 spans 13 amino acids. In germline, CDR1 is LNHDA, CDR2 SQIVND (reference sequence). CDR3 sequence: CASSIWDTHGYTF. The DNA for the CDR3 is TGTGCCAGTAGTATCTGGGACACTCATGGCTACACCTTC.

The rearrangement links TRBV6-1 to TRBJ2-3; 8 positions match TRBD1. CDR1 MNHNS and CDR2 SASEGT come from the germline V gene. This CDR3 is built from 14 residues. Trimming cost V 6 bases and J 8 bases; bases outside gene matches: 10. The CDR3 is CASRLDRAEATQYF. CDR3 in DNA: TGTGCCAGCAGGTTGGACAGGGCCGAGGCTACGCAGTATTTT.

This clone was observed a handful of times. V gene TRBV11-2 combines with J gene TRBJ2-5; the match to TRBD1 covers 7 bases. J was trimmed by 0 bases and V by 5 bases; bases with no gene match: 6. CDR1 is SGHAT, CDR2 FQNNGV, per germline. This CDR3 spans 15 amino acids. The CDR3 region has the DNA TGTGCCAGCAGCCGGACAGGTCGCGACCAAGAGACCCAGTACTTC. As protein: CASSRTGRDQETQYF.

V gene TRBV5-6 combines with J gene TRBJ2-7; 7 nucleotides match TRBD1. The CDR3 has 13 residues. The V gene's germline CDR1 is SGHDT and CDR2 YYEEEE. Unmatched junction bases numbered 3, after V lost 6 bases and J lost 0 bases. The CDR3 bases are TGTGCCAGCAATGGGGACAGCTCCTACGAGCAGTACTTC. Translating it yields CASNGDSSYEQYF.

This clone was seen more than once but under ten times. The chain is built from TRBV7-8 and TRBJ1-4; D call uncertain. The germline V gene encodes CDR1 SGHVS and CDR2 FQNEAQ. V was shortened by 2 bases and J by 3 bases, with 10 bases between the two germline ends. There are 15 residues in the CDR3. The CDR3 is CASSLFGWANEKLFF. CDR3 nucleotides: TGTGCCAGCAGCTTATTCGGGTGGGCTAATGAAAAACTGTTTTTT. Full variable domain (remainder filled in from reference TRBV7-8 and TRBJ1-4): GAGVSQSPRYKVAKRGQDVALRCDPISGHVSLFWYQQALGQGPEFLTYFQNEAQLDKSGLPSDRFFAERPEGSVSTLKIQRTQQEDSAVYLCASSLFGWANEKLFFGSGTQLSVL.

This chain uses TRBV6-4 with TRBJ1-2, with D unclear. The CDR3 is 13 residues long. The germline CDR1 and CDR2 sequences are MRHNA and SNTAGT. Trimming pared 5 bases from V and 4 bases from J, leaving 11 bases between. The CDR3 sequence: CASSPDSGYGYTF. In DNA form, the CDR3 reads TGTGCCAGCAGTCCAGACTCGGGCTATGGCTACACCTTC.

This clone was picked up a small number of times. This chain joins TRBV7-2 and TRBJ1-5; the D gene is possibly TRBD1 (6 bases). Per the germline V gene, CDR1 is SGHTA and CDR2 is FQGNSA. This CDR3 has 15 amino acids. V was shortened by 3 bases and J by 0 bases, with 9 bases between the two germline ends. CDR3 sequence reads: CASSFTGNSNQPQHF. The CDR3 DNA sequence: TGTGCCAGCAGCTTCACAGGGAATAGCAATCAGCCCCAGCATTTT.

The chain couples TRBV28 to TRBJ1-2, with D unresolved. Germline loops: CDR1 MDHEN, CDR2 SYDVKM. This CDR3 has 14 amino acids. V lost 6 bases and J 5 bases, leaving 16 bases between the germline ends. CDR3 sequence reads: CASRSPGDPYGYTF. The CDR3 nucleotides read TGTGCCAGCAGGTCGCCGGGAGACCCGTATGGCTACACCTTC.

The chain combines TRBV9 with TRBJ1-3; 8 nucleotides align to TRBD1. Looked up from germline, CDR1 is SGDLS and CDR2 is YYNGEE. This CDR3 spans 18 amino acids. Trimming took 4 bases from V and 1 from J; bases not matched to a gene: 13. As DNA, the CDR3 is TGTGCCAGCAGCACCGGACAGGGAGAGAGATTATCTGGAAACACCATATATTTT. Its protein product is CASSTGQGERLSGNTIYF.

This sequence joins TRBV19 and TRBJ2-2; unclear D gene. The CDR3 spans 14 residues. V lost 4 bases and J lost 4, with 10 bases in between. The V gene's germline CDR1 is LNHDA and CDR2 SQIVND (reference sequence). CDR3 protein: CASSRQGVTGELFF. In DNA, the CDR3 is TGTGCCAGTAGTAGACAAGGCGTCACCGGGGAGCTGTTTTTT.

V and J are TRBV7-6 and TRBJ1-1, with D possibly TRBD1 on 6 matching bases. The CDR3 has 16 residues. Trimming stripped 11 bases from V and 4 bases from J, with 26 bases between. From germline, CDR1 is SGHVS and CDR2 FNYEAQ. CDR3 residues: CAGWAGVFVFFTEAFF. The CDR3 coding sequence is TGTGCCGGCTGGGCAGGGGTTTTCGTTTTCTTCACTGAAGCTTTCTTT.

The table lists this clone with a few counts. The chain carries TRBV7-8 and TRBJ2-7; 7 bases align to TRBD2. Trimming removed 5 bases from V and 0 bases from J; junction bases left unmatched: 7. Germline CDR1 and CDR2: SGHVS and FQNEAQ. The CDR3 sequence is 15 residues long. In DNA form, the CDR3 reads TGTGCCAGCAGCACGACTAGCAGGAGCTCCTACGAGCAGTACTTC. Residues: CASSTTSRSSYEQYF.

CDR3 loop: CASSPGLAGYNEQFF. As DNA, the CDR3 is TGTGCCAGCAGCCCGGGACTAGCGGGATACAATGAGCAGTTCTTC. The J gene is TRBJ2-1, the V gene TRBV7-2; 13 positions agree with TRBD2. The germline gives CDR1 SGHTA, CDR2 FQGNSA. The CDR3 is 15 residues long. V shed 5 bases, J shed 4 bases, and the junction held 2 bases outside the gene matches.

The chain combines TRBV28 with TRBJ1-5; 9 bases agree with TRBD1. The V segment lost 3 bases and the J segment 6 bases; nucleotides outside the gene matches: 3. CDR1 and CDR2 (germline): MDHEN, SYDVKM. CDR3 length equals 14 residues. The CDR3 region has the DNA TGTGCCAGCAGTTTGGGACAGGGTTCTCAGCCCCAGCATTTT. Translation: CASSLGQGSQPQHF.

Remarks on this clone: Sequence at one end of the junction differs from germline and may be a read error. This chain connects TRBV10-3 to TRBJ1-1; TRBD1 agrees at 9 bases. CDR1 is ENHRY, CDR2 SYGVKD, per germline. This CDR3 comprises 12 residues. The chain's CDR3 is CASSRTGEVAFF. The CDR3 DNA sequence: TGTGCCAGCAGTCGGACAGGGGAAGTAGCTTTCTTT.

This clone was picked up one time. This chain connects TRBV7-9 to TRBJ2-5; D unresolved. CDR3 length equals 14 residues. V lost 5 bases to trimming and J lost 5 bases, with 15 bases between them. The germline V gene has CDR1 SEHNR and CDR2 FQNEAQ (reference sequence). Here the CDR3 DNA reads TGTGCCAGCAGCCTAACCCTCTCATCGGAGACCCAGTACTTC. This gives the protein CASSLTLSSETQYF.